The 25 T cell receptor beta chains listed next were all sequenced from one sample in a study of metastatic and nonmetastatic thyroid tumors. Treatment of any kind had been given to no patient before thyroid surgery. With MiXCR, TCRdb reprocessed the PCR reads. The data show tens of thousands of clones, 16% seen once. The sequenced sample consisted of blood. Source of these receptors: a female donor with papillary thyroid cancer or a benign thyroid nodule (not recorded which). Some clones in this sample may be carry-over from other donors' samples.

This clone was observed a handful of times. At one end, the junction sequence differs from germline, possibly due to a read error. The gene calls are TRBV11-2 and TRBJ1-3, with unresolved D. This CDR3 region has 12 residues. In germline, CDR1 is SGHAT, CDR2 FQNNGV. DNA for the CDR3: TGTGCCAGCAGCTACTCTGGAAGCACCATATATTTT. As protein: CASSYSGSTIYF.

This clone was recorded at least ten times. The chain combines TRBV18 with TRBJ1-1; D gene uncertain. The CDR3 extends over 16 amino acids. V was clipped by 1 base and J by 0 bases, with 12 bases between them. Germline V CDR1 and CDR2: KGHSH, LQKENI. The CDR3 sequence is CASSPLTLVVNTEAFF. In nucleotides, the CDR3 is TGTGCCAGCTCACCACTGACATTAGTTGTGAACACTGAAGCTTTCTTT.

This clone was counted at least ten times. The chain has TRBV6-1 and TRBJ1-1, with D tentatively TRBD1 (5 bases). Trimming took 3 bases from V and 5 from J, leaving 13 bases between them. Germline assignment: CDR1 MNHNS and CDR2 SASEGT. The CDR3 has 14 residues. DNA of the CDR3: TGTGCCAGCAGTGAGTGGGGCAGTAGGACTGAAGCTTTCTTT. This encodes CASSEWGSRTEAFF.

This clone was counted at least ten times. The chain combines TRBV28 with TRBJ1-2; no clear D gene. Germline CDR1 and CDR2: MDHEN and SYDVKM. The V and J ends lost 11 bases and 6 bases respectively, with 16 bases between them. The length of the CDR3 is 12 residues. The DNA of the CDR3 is TGTGCCTCCCGGAAGGGAGGAGATGGCTACACCTTC. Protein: CASRKGGDGYTF.

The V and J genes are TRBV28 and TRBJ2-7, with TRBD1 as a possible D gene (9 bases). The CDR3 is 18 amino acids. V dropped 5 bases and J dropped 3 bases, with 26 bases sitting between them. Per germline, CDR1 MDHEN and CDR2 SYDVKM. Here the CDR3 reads CASSLQGAIFGGVYEQYF. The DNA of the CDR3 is TGTGCCAGCAGTCTACAGGGGGCGATCTTCGGGGGGGTCTACGAGCAGTACTTC.

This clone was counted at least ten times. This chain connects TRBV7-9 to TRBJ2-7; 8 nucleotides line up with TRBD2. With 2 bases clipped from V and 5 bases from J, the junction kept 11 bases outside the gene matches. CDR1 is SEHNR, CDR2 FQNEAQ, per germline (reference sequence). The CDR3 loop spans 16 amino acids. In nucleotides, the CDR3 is TGTGCCAGCAGCTTATGGCGAGCGGGAGTGTCCGACGAGCAGTACTTC. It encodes CASSLWRAGVSDEQYF.

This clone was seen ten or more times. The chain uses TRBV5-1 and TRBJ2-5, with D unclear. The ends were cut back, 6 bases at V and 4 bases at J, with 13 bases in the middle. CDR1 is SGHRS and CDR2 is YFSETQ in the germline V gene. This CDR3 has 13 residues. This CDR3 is CASIPEVGETQYF. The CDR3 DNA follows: TGCGCCAGCATCCCTGAAGTGGGAGAGACCCAGTACTTC. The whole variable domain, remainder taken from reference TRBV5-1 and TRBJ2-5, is KAGVTQTPRYLIKTRGQQVTLSCSPISGHRSVSWYQQTPGQGLQFLFEYFSETQRNKGNFPGRFSGRQFSNSRSEMNVSTLELGDSALYLCASIPEVGETQYFGPGTRLLVL.

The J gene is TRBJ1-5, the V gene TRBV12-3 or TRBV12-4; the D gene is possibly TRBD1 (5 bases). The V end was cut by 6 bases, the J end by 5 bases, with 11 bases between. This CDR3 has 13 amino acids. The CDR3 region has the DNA TGTGCCAGCAGCCACAGGATAGATCAGCCCCAGCATTTT. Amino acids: CASSHRIDQPQHF.

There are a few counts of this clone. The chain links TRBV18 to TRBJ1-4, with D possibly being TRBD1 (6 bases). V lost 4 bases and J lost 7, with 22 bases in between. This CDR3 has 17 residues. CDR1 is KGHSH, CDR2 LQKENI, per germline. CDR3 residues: CASSLNIPGQEGEKLFF. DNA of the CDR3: TGTGCCAGCTCACTCAACATACCGGGACAAGAGGGTGAAAAACTGTTTTTT.

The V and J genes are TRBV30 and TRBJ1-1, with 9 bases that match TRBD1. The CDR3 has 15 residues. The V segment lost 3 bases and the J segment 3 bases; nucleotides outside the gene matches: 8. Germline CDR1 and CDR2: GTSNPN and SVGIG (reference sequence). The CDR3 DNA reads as TGTGCCTGGAGCGACCATAGGACAGGGGACACTGAAGCTTTCTTT. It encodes CAWSDHRTGDTEAFF. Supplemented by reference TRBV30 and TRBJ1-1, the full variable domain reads SQTIHQWPATLVQPVGSPLSLECTVEGTSNPNLYWYRQAAGRGLQLLFYSVGIGQISSEVPQNLSASRPQDRQFILSSKKLLLSDSGFYLCAWSDHRTGDTEAFFGQGTRLTVV.

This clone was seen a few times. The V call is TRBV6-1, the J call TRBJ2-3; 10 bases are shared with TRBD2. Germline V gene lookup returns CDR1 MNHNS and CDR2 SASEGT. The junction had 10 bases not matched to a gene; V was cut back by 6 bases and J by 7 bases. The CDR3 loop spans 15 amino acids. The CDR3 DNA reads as TGTGCCAGCAGCAGCAGCGGGAGGGCTGGAAATACGCAGTATTTT. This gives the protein CASSSSGRAGNTQYF.

This chain's CDR3 is CASSLAVSYEQYF. The CDR3 region has the DNA TGTGCCAGCAGCTTAGCCGTCAGCTACGAGCAGTACTTC. The J gene is TRBJ2-7, the V gene TRBV11-2; D gene ambiguous. Trimming shortened V by 1 base and J by 3 bases, and 7 bases separated the two germline ends. The germline V gene encodes CDR1 SGHAT and CDR2 FQNNGV. The CDR3 sequence is 13 residues long.

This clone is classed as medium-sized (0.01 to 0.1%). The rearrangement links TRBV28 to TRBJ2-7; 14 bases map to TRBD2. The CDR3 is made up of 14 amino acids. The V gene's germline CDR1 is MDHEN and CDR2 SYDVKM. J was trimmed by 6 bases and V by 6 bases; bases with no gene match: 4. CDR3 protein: CASRGLAGGSEQYF. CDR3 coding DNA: TGTGCCAGCAGAGGACTAGCGGGAGGATCCGAGCAGTACTTC.

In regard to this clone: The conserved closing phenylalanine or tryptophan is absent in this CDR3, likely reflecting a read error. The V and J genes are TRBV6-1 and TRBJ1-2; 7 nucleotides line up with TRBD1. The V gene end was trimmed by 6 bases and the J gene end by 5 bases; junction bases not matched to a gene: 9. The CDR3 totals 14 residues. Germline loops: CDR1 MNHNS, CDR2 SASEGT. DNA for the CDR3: TGTGCCAGCAGGCCGGCAGGGGGAAAATATGGCTACACCCTC. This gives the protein CASRPAGGKYGYTL.

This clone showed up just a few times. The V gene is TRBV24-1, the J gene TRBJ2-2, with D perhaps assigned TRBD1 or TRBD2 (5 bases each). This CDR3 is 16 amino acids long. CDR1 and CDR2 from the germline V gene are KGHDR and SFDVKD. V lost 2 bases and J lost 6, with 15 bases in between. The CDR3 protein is CATSDSVVPGPGELFF. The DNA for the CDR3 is TGTGCCACCAGTGATTCTGTGGTCCCGGGGCCCGGGGAGCTGTTTTTT.

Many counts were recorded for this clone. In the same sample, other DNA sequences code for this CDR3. The CDR3: CSVEGLPMRSYNEQFF. CDR3 DNA sequence: TGCAGCGTTGAGGGACTTCCTATGCGGTCCTACAATGAGCAGTTCTTC. The chain employs TRBV29-1 and TRBJ2-1; maybe TRBD2 (6 bases). The germline CDR1 and CDR2 sequences are SQVTM and ANQGSEA. With 3 bases removed from V and 1 base from J, the gap between germline ends came to 16 bases. This CDR3 contains 16 residues.

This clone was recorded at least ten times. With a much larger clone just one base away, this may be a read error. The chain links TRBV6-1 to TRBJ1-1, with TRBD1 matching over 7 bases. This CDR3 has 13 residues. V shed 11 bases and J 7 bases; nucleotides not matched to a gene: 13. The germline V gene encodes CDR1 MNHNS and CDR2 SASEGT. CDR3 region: CAGMQGVFGEAFF. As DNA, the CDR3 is TGTGCCGGCATGCAGGGGGTGTTCGGTGAAGCTTTCTTT.

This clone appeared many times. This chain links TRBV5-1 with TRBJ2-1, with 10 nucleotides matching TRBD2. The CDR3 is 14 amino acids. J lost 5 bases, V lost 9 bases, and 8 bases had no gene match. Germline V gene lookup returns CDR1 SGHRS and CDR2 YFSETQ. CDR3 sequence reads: CAKETSGLNNEQFF. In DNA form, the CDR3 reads TGCGCCAAAGAGACTAGCGGGTTAAACAATGAGCAGTTCTTC.

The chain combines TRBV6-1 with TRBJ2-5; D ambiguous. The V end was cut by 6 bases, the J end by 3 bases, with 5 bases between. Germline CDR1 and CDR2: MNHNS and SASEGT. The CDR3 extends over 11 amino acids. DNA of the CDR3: TGTGCCAGCAGCCGAAAAGAGACCCAGTACTTC. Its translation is CASSRKETQYF.

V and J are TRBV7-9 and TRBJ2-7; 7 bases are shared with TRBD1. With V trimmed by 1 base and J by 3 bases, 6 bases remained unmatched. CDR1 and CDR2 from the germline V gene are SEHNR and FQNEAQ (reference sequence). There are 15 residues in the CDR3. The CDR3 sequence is CASSLGEGAYYEQYF. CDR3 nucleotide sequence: TGTGCCAGCAGCTTAGGTGAGGGGGCCTACTACGAGCAGTACTTC.

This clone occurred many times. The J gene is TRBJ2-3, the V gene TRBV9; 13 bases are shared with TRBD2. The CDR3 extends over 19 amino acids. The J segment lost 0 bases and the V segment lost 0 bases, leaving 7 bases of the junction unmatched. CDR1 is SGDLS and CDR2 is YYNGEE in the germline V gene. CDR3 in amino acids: CASSVETSGRFTSTDTQYF. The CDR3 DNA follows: TGTGCCAGCAGCGTAGAGACTAGCGGGAGGTTCACTAGCACAGATACGCAGTATTTT.

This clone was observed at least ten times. This chain's CDR3 is CASSPPGTGVNQPQHF. The CDR3 region has the DNA TGTGCCAGCAGTCCGCCCGGGACAGGGGTCAATCAGCCCCAGCATTTT. V usage is TRBV28 and J usage is TRBJ1-5, with TRBD1 matching 10 bases. Germline loops: CDR1 MDHEN, CDR2 SYDVKM. The CDR3 is 16 residues long. The junction had 7 bases not matched to a gene; V was cut back by 5 bases and J by 3 bases.

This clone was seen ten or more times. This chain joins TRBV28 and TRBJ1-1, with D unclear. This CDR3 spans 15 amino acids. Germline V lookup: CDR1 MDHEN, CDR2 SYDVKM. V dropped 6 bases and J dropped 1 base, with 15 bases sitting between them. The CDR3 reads CASRQTLQENTEAFF. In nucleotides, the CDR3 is TGTGCCAGCAGACAAACCCTCCAGGAGAACACTGAAGCTTTCTTT.

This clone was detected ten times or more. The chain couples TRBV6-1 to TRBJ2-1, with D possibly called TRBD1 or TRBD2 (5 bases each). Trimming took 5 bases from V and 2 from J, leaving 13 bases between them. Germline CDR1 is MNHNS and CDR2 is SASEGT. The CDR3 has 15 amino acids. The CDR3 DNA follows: TGTGCCAGCAGTTTCACCGGGACGGCCTACAATGAGCAGTTCTTC. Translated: CASSFTGTAYNEQFF.

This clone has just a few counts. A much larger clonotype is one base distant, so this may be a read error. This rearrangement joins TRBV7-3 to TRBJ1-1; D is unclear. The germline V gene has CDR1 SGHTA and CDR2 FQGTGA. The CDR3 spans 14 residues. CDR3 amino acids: CAGSLDSPNTEAFF. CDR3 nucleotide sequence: TGTGCCGGCAGCTTGGACTCCCCGAACACTGAAGCTTTCTTT. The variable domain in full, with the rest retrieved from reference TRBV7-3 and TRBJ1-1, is GAGVSQTPSNKVTEKGKYVELRCDPISGHTALYWYRQSLGQGPEFLIYFQGTGAADDSGLPNDRFFAVRPEGSVSTLKIQRTERGDSAVYLCAGSLDSPNTEAFFGQGTRLTVV.